What follows are 20 T cell receptor beta chains derived from one specimen sequenced in a study of shared clonotypes between healthy human individuals. Profiled with immunoSEQ multiplex PCR; TCRdb holds only in-frame clones, not every one. The data contain around 480,000 clones, 75% to 80% of them singletons. The sample taken for sequencing was PBMCs. These receptors were collected from a woman aged 40 to 50 in good health. Some clones in this sample may be carry-over from other donors' samples.

The V call is TRBV2, the J call TRBJ2-1; no reliable D call. Germline V gives CDR1 SNHLY, CDR2 FYNNEI. This CDR3 is 11 amino acids long. Trimming left V 6 bases short and J 4 bases short, with 4 bases between. In nucleotides, the CDR3 is TGTGCCAGCAGGATGTACAATGAGCAGTTCTTC. Translating gives CASRMYNEQFF.

The chain links TRBV4-2 to TRBJ1-2, with D possibly TRBD1 on 5 matching bases. The CDR3 is 15 residues long. The germline V and J ends were trimmed by 2 bases and 4 bases, with 14 bases remaining between them. Germline V lookup: CDR1 LGHNA, CDR2 YNFKEQ. CDR3 in amino acids: CASSQTEQGPYGYTF. The CDR3 nucleotides read TGTGCCAGCAGCCAAACGGAGCAGGGCCCCTATGGCTACACCTTC.

V is TRBV7-9 and J is TRBJ2-7, with 12 bases that match TRBD2. Germline V gene data show CDR1 as SEHNR and CDR2 as FQNEAQ (reference sequence). V lost 5 bases to trimming and J lost 5 bases; unmatched junction nucleotides: 4. The CDR3 has 14 residues. CDR3 sequence (DNA): TGTGCCAGCAGCAGACTAGCGGGAGTGAACGAGCAGTACTTC. Translation: CASSRLAGVNEQYF.

The chain employs TRBV5-5 and TRBJ2-3; tentative D call: TRBD1 (5 bases). Trimming shortened V by 4 bases and J by 1 base, and 7 bases separated the two germline ends. The CDR3 spans 13 residues. The V gene's germline CDR1 is SGHKS and CDR2 YYEKEE (reference sequence). In DNA form, the CDR3 reads TGTGCCAGCAGCGGCAGGGGCACAGATACGCAGTATTTT. Protein sequence: CASSGRGTDTQYF. The full variable domain, completed using reference TRBV5-5 and TRBJ2-3, is DAGVTQSPTHLIKTRGQQVTLRCSPISGHKSVSWYQQVLGQGPQFIFQYYEKEERGRGNFPDRFSARQFPNYSSELNVNALLLGDSALYLCASSGRGTDTQYFGPGTRLTVL.

The chain links TRBV6-1 to TRBJ2-1, with a tentative D call TRBD1 (6 bases). V shed 4 bases and J shed 1 base, with 14 bases lying between them. This CDR3 comprises 16 residues. Germline V gene lookup returns CDR1 MNHNS and CDR2 SASEGT. The CDR3 DNA is TGTGCCAGCAGTGGCCGACAGGCTAATTCCTACAATGAGCAGTTCTTC. Translating gives CASSGRQANSYNEQFF.

The chain recombines TRBV18 with TRBJ1-4; no clear D gene. Germline assignment: CDR1 KGHSH and CDR2 LQKENI. Trimming removed 2 bases from V and 8 bases from J, with 12 bases in between. The CDR3 has 14 amino acids. Here the CDR3 reads CASSPSHILEKLFF. The CDR3 nucleotides read TGTGCCAGCTCACCATCACACATCCTCGAAAAACTGTTTTTT.

The rearrangement uses TRBV28 and TRBJ1-2, with TRBD1 matching 10 bases. Unmatched junction bases numbered 5, after V lost 6 bases and J lost 4 bases. CDR1 and CDR2 from the germline V gene are MDHEN and SYDVKM. CDR3 length: 14 amino acids. Written as DNA, the CDR3 is TGTGCCAGCAGGGCCGGGACAGGGGCCTATGGCTACACCTTC. This sequence encodes CASRAGTGAYGYTF.

This rearrangement joins TRBV7-2 to TRBJ2-7, with 12 nucleotides matching TRBD2. The V and J ends lost 3 bases and 7 bases, in that order; junction bases with no gene match: 7. Germline values: CDR1 SGHTA, CDR2 FQGNSA. This CDR3 spans 15 amino acids. In DNA form, the CDR3 reads TGTGCCAGCAGCTTTCTAGCGGGAGGGCCGTGGGAGCAGTACTTC. Translation: CASSFLAGGPWEQYF. The variable domain in full, completed from reference TRBV7-2 and TRBJ2-7, reads GAGVSQSPSNKVTEKGKDVELRCDPISGHTALYWYRQSLGQGLEFLIYFQGNSAPDKSGLPSDRFSAERTGGSVSTLTIQRTQQEDSAVYLCASSFLAGGPWEQYFGPGTRLTVT.

This clone turned up a few times. Relative to the germline gene, one junction end is altered; a read error may explain this. This same CDR3 is encoded by further DNA sequences in the sample. The rearrangement uses TRBV10-3 and TRBJ1-2; 9 bases line up with TRBD1. Germline V CDR1 and CDR2: ENHRY, SYGVKD. CDR3 length: 11 residues. CDR3 in amino acids: CAIGTGYGYTF. CDR3 bases: TGTGCCATCGGGACAGGGTATGGCTACACCTTT.

The chain combines TRBV4-1 with TRBJ2-1; the D is unclear. Trimming stripped 4 bases from V and 1 base from J, with 17 bases between. The CDR3 has 17 residues. The germline gives CDR1 MGHRA, CDR2 YSYEKL. CDR3 in amino acids: CASSPLGTFASYNEQFF. CDR3 nucleotides: TGCGCCAGCAGCCCCCTTGGTACATTTGCTTCCTACAATGAGCAGTTCTTC.

The chain is built from TRBV5-1 and TRBJ2-1; tentative D call: TRBD2 (6 bases). Germline lookup yields CDR1 SGHRS and CDR2 YFSETQ. The CDR3 extends over 16 amino acids. V was cut by 0 bases and J by 2 bases, with 12 bases left in between. In nucleotides, the CDR3 is TGCGCCAGCAGCTTGGAACTCGGGAGAGCCTACAATGAGCAGTTCTTC. It specifies CASSLELGRAYNEQFF.

The chain combines TRBV5-1 with TRBJ2-3; unclear D gene. Trimming took 7 bases from V and 4 from J, leaving 16 bases between them. Germline V gene lookup returns CDR1 SGHRS and CDR2 YFSETQ. The CDR3 is 14 residues long. CDR3 region: CASYDPPSSDTQYF. The CDR3, as DNA: TGCGCCAGCTACGATCCACCTAGTTCAGATACGCAGTATTTT.

This chain uses TRBV7-3 with TRBJ2-3; no clear D. Germline-derived CDR1 and CDR2 are SGHTA and FQGTGA. The length of the CDR3 is 15 residues. The V end was cut by 1 base, the J end by 4 bases, with 12 bases between. CDR3 sequence: CASSLSPHLADTQYF. The CDR3 DNA follows: TGTGCCAGCAGCTTAAGTCCCCACTTGGCAGATACGCAGTATTTT. The whole variable domain, remainder taken from reference TRBV7-3 and TRBJ2-3, is GAGVSQTPSNKVTEKGKYVELRCDPISGHTALYWYRQSLGQGPEFLIYFQGTGAADDSGLPNDRFFAVRPEGSVSTLKIQRTERGDSAVYLCASSLSPHLADTQYFGPGTRLTVL.

The gene calls are TRBV2 and TRBJ2-7; maybe TRBD2 (6 bases). Germline CDR1 SNHLY, CDR2 FYNNEI. V was shortened by 6 bases and J by 2 bases, with 17 bases between the two germline ends. CDR3 length: 15 amino acids. The DNA of the CDR3 is TGTGCCAGCAGCCGCGAGGTGGGAGGTCCCTACGAGCAGTACTTC. Encoded protein: CASSREVGGPYEQYF.

The CDR3 DNA is TGTGCCAGCAGCACGGACGGGGGTCGGCACGAGCAGTACTTC. This codes for CASSTDGGRHEQYF. The genes are TRBV5-5 and TRBJ2-7; D possibly corresponds to TRBD2 (6 bases). The CDR3 has 14 amino acids. V was trimmed by 4 bases and J by 5 bases, leaving 16 bases between them. Germline CDR1 SGHKS, CDR2 YYEKEE (reference sequence).

The CDR3: CASSFGRGALHF. The CDR3, as DNA: TGTGCCAGCAGTTTTGGGAGGGGGGCCCTCCACTTT. V and J are TRBV27 and TRBJ1-6; D may be TRBD1 (6 bases). This CDR3 has 12 amino acids. Germline CDR1 reads MNHEY; CDR2 reads SMNVEV (reference sequence). The V end lost 3 bases, the J end lost 14 bases, and 11 bases lay between the germline ends.

The CDR3 DNA sequence: TGTGCCAGCAGTTTATTTGGGACGAACTATGGCTACACCTTC. It codes for CASSLFGTNYGYTF. The chain uses TRBV28 and TRBJ1-2; weak D call: TRBD1 (5 bases). This CDR3 comprises 14 residues. Per germline, CDR1 MDHEN and CDR2 SYDVKM. V dropped 1 base and J dropped 2 bases, with 8 bases sitting between them.

This chain links TRBV5-1 with TRBJ1-1; a weak D match, TRBD1 (5 bases). The CDR3 is made up of 17 amino acids. Germline V gives CDR1 SGHRS, CDR2 YFSETQ. Trimming took off 4 bases at V and 1 base at J, with 20 bases between the two ends. Written as DNA, the CDR3 is TGCGCCAGCAGCCCAAGGACACTCCGATCCACGAACACTGAAGCTTTCTTT. It specifies CASSPRTLRSTNTEAFF.

This clone appeared a few times. V gene TRBV28 combines with J gene TRBJ1-5, with D perhaps matching TRBD1 (5 bases). CDR1 is MDHEN, CDR2 SYDVKM, per germline. V was clipped by 5 bases and J by 6 bases, with 20 bases between them. The CDR3 loop spans 16 amino acids. The CDR3 sequence is CASSPPGGGNSQPQHF. In nucleotides, the CDR3 is TGTGCCAGCAGTCCCCCGGGGGGAGGGAACAGTCAGCCCCAGCATTTT.

The chain has TRBV4-2 and TRBJ2-2; the match to TRBD2 covers 13 bases. The germline V gene encodes CDR1 LGHNA and CDR2 YNFKEQ. The CDR3 is 17 amino acids. J lost 6 bases, V lost 0 bases, and 4 bases had no gene match. For the CDR3, the DNA is TGTGCCAGCAGCCAAGATCGGACTAGCGGGAGCGCCGGGGAGCTGTTTTTT. Residues: CASSQDRTSGSAGELFF.